This section outlines one T cell receptor beta chain sequence together with its context. This record comes from a study of blood T cell repertoires in COVID-19. Study background: Samples of COVID-19 (acute and convalescent) were obtained from the United States, Italy and Spain. Sources were T cells, B-cell-depleted T cells, or PBMCs; the material itself was cDNA or gDNA.

Original data processing: By means of reference gene primer amplification, nucleated cell counts were estimated. Libraries were prepared by immunoSEQ multiplex PCR; TCRdb keeps only in-frame clonotypes and omits some of them. D and trimming were read from the DNA, whereas the V and J calls and clone size are those reported in that table. The sample yields about 140,000 clones, 70% to 90% seen once. V lost 4 bases and J lost 1, with 10 bases in between. There are 14 residues in the CDR3. The germline CDR1 and CDR2 sequences are SNHLY and FYNNEI. The TCR originated in a human donor with acute or convalescent COVID-19. The donor label of this sample is uncertain. V is TRBV2 and J is TRBJ1-1; no definite D call. Sequenced: peripheral blood. The CDR3 spells CASSGTGRNTEAFF. The DNA for the CDR3 is TGTGCCAGCAGTGGGACCGGGAGGAACACTGAAGCTTTCTTT.